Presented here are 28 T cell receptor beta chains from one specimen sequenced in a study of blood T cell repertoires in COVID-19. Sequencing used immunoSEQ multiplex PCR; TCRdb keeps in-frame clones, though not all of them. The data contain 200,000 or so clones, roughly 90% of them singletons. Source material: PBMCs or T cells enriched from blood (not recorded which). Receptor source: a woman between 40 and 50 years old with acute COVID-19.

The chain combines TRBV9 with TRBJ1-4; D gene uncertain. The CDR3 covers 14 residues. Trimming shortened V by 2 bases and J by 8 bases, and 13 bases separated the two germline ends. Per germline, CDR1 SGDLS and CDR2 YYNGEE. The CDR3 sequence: CASSVHPGGEKLFF. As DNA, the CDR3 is TGTGCCAGCAGCGTGCATCCAGGAGGCGAAAAACTGTTTTTT.

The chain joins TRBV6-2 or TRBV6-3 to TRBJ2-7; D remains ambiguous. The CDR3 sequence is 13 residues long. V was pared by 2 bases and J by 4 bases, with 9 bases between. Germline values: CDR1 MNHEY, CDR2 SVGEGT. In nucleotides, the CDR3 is TGTGCCAGCAGTTACGGGCGAGCTTACGAGCAGTACTTC. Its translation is CASSYGRAYEQYF.

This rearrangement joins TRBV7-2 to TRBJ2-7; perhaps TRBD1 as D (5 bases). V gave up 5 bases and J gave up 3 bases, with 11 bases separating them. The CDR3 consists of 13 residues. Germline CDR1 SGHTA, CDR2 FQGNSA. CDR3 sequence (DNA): TGTGCCAGCAGCCCCGAAAGGGGCTACGAGCAGTACTTC. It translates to CASSPERGYEQYF.

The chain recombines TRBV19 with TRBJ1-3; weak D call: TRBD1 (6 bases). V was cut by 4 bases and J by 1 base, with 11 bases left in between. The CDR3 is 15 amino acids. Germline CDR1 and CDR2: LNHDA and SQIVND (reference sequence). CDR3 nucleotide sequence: TGTGCCAGTAGTACGCCCCAGGGGTCTGGAAACACCATATATTTT. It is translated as CASSTPQGSGNTIYF.

This CDR3 reads CASSQGQAPNYGYTF. The CDR3 DNA sequence: TGCGCCAGCAGCCAGGGACAGGCTCCTAACTATGGCTACACCTTC. The chain is built from TRBV5-1 and TRBJ1-2; 8 bases are a match to TRBD1. The length of the CDR3 is 15 residues. V lost 4 bases and J lost 0; bases outside the gene matches: 5. Germline loops: CDR1 SGHRS, CDR2 YFSETQ.

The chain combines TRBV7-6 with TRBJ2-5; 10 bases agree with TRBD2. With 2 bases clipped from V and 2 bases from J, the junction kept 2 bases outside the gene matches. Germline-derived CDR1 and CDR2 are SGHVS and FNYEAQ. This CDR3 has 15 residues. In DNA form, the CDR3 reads TGTGCCAGCAGCTTAACTAGCGGGGCACAAGAGACCCAGTACTTC. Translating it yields CASSLTSGAQETQYF.

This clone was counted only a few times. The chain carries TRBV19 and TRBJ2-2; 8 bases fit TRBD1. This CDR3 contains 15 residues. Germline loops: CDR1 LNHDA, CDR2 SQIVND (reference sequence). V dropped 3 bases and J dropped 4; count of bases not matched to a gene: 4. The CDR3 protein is CASSIQGAITGELFF. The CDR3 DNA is TGTGCCAGTAGTATTCAGGGGGCCATCACCGGGGAGCTGTTTTTT.

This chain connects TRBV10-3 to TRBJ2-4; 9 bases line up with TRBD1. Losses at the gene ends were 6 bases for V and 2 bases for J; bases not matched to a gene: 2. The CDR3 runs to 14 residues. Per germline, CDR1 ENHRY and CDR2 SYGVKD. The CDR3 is CAISGTGSKNIQYF. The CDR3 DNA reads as TGTGCCATCAGCGGGACAGGGTCCAAAAACATTCAGTACTTC.

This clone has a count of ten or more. The CDR3 protein is CASSSSGGYTDTQYF. The DNA of the CDR3 is TGTGCCAGCAGCTCTAGCGGGGGGTACACAGATACGCAGTATTTT. This chain joins TRBV7-8 and TRBJ2-3; 11 nucleotides match TRBD2. CDR3 size: 15 residues. V lost 4 bases and J lost 2; bases outside the gene matches: 2. Germline V gene data show CDR1 as SGHVS and CDR2 as FQNEAQ.

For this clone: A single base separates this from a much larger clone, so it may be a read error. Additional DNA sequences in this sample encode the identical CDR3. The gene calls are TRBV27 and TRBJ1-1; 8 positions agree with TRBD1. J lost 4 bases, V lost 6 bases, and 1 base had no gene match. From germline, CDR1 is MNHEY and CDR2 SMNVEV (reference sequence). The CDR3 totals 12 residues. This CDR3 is CASRTGGTEAFF. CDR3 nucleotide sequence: TGTGCCAGCAGAACAGGGGGCACTGAAGCTTTCTTT.

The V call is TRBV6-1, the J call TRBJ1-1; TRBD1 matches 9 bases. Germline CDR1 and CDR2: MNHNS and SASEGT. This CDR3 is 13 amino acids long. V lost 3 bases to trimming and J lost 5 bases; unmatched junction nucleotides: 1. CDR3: CASSDDRGTEAFF. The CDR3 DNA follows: TGTGCCAGCAGTGATGACAGGGGGACTGAAGCTTTCTTT.

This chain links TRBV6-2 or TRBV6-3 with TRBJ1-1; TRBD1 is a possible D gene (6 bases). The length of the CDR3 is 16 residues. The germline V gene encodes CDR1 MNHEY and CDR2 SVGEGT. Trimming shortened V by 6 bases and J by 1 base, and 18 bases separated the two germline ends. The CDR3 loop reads CASSKYRQAENTEAFF. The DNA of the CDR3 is TGTGCCAGCAGCAAATACCGACAGGCGGAGAACACTGAAGCTTTCTTT.

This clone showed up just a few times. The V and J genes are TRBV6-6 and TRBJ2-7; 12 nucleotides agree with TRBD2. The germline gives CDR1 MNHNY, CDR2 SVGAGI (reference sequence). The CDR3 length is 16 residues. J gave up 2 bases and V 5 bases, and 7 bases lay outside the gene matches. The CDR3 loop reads CASSLLTSGGPYEQYF. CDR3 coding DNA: TGTGCCAGCAGTCTACTGACTAGCGGGGGCCCCTACGAGCAGTACTTC.

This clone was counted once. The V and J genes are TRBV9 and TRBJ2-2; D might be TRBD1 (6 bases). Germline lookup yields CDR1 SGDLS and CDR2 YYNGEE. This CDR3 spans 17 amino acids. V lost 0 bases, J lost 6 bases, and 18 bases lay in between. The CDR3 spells CASSVEGEVGWAGELFF. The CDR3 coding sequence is TGTGCCAGCAGCGTAGAGGGGGAAGTGGGCTGGGCCGGGGAGCTGTTTTTT.

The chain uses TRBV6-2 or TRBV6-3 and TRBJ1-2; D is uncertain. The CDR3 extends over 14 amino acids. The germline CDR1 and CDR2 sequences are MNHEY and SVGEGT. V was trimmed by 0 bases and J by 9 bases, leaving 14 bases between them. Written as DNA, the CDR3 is TGTGCCAGCAGTTACTCCGCACCGGCGGGGAGCTACACCTTC. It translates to CASSYSAPAGSYTF.

CDR3 loop: CASSPVTGHTEAFF. The CDR3 region has the DNA TGCGCCAGCAGCCCCGTGACAGGGCACACTGAAGCTTTCTTT. V usage is TRBV4-3 and J usage is TRBJ1-1; 7 bases line up with TRBD1. J was trimmed by 3 bases and V by 4 bases; bases with no gene match: 5. CDR3 size: 14 residues. Germline CDR1 LGHNA, CDR2 YSLEER.

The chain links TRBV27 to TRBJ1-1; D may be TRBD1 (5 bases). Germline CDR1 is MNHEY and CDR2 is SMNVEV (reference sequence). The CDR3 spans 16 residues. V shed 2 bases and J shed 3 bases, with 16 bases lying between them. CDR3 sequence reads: CASSLGPGFVDTEAFF. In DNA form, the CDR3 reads TGTGCCAGCAGTTTAGGACCAGGGTTTGTGGACACTGAAGCTTTCTTT.

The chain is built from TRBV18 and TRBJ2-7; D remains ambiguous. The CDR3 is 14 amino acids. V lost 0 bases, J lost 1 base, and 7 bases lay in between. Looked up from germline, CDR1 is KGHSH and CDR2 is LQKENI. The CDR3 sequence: CASSPPSISYEQYF. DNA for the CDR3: TGTGCCAGCTCACCACCATCCATTTCCTACGAGCAGTACTTC. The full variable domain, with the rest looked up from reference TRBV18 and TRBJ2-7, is NAGVMQNPRHLVRRRGQEARLRCSPMKGHSHVYWYRQLPEEGLKFMVYLQKENIIDESGMPKERFSAEFPKEGPSILRIQQVVRGDSAAYFCASSPPSISYEQYFGPGTRLTVT.

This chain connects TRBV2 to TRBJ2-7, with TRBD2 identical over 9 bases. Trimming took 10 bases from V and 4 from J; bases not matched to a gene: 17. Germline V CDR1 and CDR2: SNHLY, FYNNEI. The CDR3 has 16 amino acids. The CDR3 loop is CATNLGRRGGKYEQYF. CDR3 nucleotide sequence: TGTGCCACCAATCTCGGGAGGCGGGGGGGCAAATACGAGCAGTACTTC.

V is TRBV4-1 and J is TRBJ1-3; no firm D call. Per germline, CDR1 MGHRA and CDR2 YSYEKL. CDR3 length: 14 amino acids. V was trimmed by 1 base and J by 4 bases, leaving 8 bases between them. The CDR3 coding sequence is TGCGCCAGCAGCCAAGTTTCTAGGGGAAACACCATATATTTT. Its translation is CASSQVSRGNTIYF.

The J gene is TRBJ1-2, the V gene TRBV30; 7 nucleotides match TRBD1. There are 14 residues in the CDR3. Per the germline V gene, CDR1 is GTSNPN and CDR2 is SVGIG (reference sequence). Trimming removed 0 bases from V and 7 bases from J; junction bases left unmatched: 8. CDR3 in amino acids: CAWSVARGYSGYTF. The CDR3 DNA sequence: TGTGCCTGGAGTGTAGCCAGGGGGTATAGTGGCTACACCTTC.

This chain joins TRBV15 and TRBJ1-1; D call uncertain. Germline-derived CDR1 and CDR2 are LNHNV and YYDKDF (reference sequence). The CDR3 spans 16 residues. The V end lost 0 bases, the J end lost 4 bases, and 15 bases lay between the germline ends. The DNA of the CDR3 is TGTGCCACCAGCAGAGATGGGCCGGGAAAGGGCACTGAAGCTTTCTTT. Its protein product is CATSRDGPGKGTEAFF.

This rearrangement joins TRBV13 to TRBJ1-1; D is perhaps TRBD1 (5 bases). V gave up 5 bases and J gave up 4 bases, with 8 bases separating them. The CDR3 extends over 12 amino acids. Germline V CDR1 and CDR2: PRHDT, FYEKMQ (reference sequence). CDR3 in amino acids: CASSPGGTEAFF. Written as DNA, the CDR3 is TGTGCCAGCAGCCCCGGGGGCACTGAAGCTTTCTTT. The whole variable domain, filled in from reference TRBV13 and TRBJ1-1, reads AAGVIQSPRHLIKEKRETATLKCYPIPRHDTVYWYQQGPGQDPQFLISFYEKMQSDKGSIPDRFSAQQFSDYHSELNMSSLELGDSALYFCASSPGGTEAFFGQGTRLTVV.

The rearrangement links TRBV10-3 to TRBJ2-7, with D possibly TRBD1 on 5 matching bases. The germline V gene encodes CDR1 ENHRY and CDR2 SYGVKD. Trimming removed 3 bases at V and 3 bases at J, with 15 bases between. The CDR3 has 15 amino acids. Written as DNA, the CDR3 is TGTGCCATCAGTGACCAGGGTAGGCTAGGCTACGAGCAGTACTTC. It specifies CAISDQGRLGYEQYF.

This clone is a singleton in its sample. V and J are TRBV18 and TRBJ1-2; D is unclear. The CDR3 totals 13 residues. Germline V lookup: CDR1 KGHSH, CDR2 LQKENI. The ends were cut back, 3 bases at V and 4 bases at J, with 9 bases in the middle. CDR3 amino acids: CASSPAGFYGYTF. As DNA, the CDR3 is TGTGCCAGCTCACCGGCGGGGTTCTATGGCTACACCTTC.

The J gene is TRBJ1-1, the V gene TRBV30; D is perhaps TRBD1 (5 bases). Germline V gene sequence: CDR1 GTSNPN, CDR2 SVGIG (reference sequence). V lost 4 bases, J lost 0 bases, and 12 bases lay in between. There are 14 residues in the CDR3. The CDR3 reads CAWTGVAMNTEAFF. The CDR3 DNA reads TGTGCCTGGACGGGGGTCGCGATGAACACTGAAGCTTTCTTT.

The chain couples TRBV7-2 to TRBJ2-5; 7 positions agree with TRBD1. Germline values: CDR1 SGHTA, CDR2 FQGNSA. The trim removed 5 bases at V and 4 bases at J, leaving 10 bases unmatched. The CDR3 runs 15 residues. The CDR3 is CASSRRRQGPETQYF. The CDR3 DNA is TGTGCCAGCAGCCGGCGAAGACAGGGACCAGAGACCCAGTACTTC.

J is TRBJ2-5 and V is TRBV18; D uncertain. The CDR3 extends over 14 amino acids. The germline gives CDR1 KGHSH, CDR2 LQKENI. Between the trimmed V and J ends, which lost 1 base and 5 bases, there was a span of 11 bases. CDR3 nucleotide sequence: TGTGCCAGCTCACCACGTTCCACAGTTGAGACCCAGTACTTC. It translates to CASSPRSTVETQYF.